This T cell receptor (beta chain) was captured by sequencing in a study of beta chain features in type 1 diabetes. Study observations and caveats: Among all four CD4+ subsets, Type 1 diabetes patients had TCRB CDR3s that were moderately but significantly shorter.

By frequency in the sample, this clone is medium-sized. Its antigen is undetermined. Since all of the isolated RNA was reverse transcribed, expressed TCRB transcripts were what got sequenced. Repertoires were generated with immunoSEQ multiplex PCR, while TCRdb's copy carries only in-frame clones and drops some. The sample records over 40,000 clones, 65% to 70% being singletons. The V and J ends lost 0 bases and 9 bases, in that order; junction bases with no gene match: 5. The CDR3 spans 14 residues. CDR1 and CDR2 (germline): SGHDT, YYEEEE. The sample consisted of Tregs from blood. This sequence joins TRBV5-6 and TRBJ2-4, with 8 positions matching TRBD1. This TCR was recovered from a man between 25 and 39 years old with type 1 diabetes. Some clones in this sample may be carry-over from other donors' samples. The CDR3 DNA follows: TGTGCCAGCAGCTTGGCCATCGGACAGGGCATTCAGTACTTC. Translating gives CASSLAIGQGIQYF.